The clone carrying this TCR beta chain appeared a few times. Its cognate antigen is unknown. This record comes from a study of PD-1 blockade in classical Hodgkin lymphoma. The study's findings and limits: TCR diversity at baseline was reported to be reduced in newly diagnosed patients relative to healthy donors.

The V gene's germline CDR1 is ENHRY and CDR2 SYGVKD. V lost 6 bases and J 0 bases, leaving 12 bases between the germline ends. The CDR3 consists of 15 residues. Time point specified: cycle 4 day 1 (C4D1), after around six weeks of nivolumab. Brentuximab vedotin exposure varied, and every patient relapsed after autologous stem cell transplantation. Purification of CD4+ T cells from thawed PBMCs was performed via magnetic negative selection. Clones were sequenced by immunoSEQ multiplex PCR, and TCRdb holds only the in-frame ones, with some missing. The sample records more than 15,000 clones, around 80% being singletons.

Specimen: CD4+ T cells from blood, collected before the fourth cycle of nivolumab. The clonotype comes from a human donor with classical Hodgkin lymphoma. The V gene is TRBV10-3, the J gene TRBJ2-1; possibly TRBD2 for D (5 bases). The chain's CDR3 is CAIRERSSSYNEQFF. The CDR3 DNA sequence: TGTGCCATCAGGGAGCGGAGTAGCTCCTACAATGAGCAGTTCTTC.